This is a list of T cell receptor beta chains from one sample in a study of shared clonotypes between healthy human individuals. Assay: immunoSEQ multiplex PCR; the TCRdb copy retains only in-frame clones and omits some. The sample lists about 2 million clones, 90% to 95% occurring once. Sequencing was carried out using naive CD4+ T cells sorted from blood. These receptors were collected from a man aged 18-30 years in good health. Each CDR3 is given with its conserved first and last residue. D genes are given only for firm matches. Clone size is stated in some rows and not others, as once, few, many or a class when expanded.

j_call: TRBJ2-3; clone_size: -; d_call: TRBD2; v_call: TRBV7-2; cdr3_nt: TGTGCCAGCAGCCCGGGAGGCCCGGAATATACGCAGTATTTT; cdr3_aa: CASSPGGPEYTQYF
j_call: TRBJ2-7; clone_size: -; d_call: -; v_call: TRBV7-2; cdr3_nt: TGTGCCAGCAGCTCACAGGGCGCAGTAGGGTACGAGCAGTACTTC; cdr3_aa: CASSSQGAVGYEQYF
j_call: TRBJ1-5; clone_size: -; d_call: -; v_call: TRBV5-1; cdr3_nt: TGCGCCAGCAGCTTGGCCCCCTCCAATCAGCCCCAGCATTTT; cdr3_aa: CASSLAPSNQPQHF
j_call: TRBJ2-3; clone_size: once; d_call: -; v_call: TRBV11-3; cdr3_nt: TGTGCCAGCAGCTTAGATAGGAGAACTAGCACAGATACGCAGTATTTT; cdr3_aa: CASSLDRRTSTDTQYF
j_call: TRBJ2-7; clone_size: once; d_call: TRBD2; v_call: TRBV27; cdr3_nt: TGTGCCAGCAGTTCCCCGATGGGACTAGCGGGAGACTTAACCTCCTACGAGCAGTACTTC; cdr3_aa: CASSSPMGLAGDLTSYEQYF
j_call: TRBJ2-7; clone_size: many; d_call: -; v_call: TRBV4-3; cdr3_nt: TGCGCCAGCAGCCAAGACTATGGGGAAAGCTGGTACGAGCAGTACTTC; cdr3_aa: CASSQDYGESWYEQYF
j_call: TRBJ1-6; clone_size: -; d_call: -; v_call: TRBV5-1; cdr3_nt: TGCGCCAGCAGCTTGTCCGGGCTATCACCCCTCCACTTT; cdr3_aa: CASSLSGLSPLHF
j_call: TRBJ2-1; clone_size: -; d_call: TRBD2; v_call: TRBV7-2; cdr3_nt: TGTGCCAGCAGCTTACAGCGGGGGAACAATGAGCAGTTCTTC; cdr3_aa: CASSLQRGNNEQFF
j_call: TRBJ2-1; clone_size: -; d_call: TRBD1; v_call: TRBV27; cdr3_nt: TGTGCCAGCAGTTTAAGGGGACAGGTCCGTTACAATGAGCAGTTCTTC; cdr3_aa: CASSLRGQVRYNEQFF
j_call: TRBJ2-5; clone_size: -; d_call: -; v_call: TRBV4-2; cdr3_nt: TGTGCCAGCAGCCAAGAAGGGGGGCGGCGGTACCAAGAGACCCAGTACTTC; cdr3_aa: CASSQEGGRRYQETQYF
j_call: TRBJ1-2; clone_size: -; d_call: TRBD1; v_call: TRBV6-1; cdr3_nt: TGTGCCAGCGGGACAGCTAACTATGGCTACACCTTC; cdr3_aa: CASGTANYGYTF
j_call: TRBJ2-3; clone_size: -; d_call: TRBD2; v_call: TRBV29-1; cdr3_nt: TGCAGCGTTCAAGGCGCTACTAGCGGGACAGATACGCAGTATTTT; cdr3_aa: CSVQGATSGTDTQYF
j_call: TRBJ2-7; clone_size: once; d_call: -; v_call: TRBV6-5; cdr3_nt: TGTGCCAGCAGTTCCCCGGGCTTCGAGGGGGAGCAGTACTTC; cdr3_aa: CASSSPGFEGEQYF
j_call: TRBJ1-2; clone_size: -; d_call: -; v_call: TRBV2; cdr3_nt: TGTGCCAGCAGTGAATCGGTTCCACAAAAAACGAAGGGGTACACCTTC; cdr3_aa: CASSESVPQKTKGYTF
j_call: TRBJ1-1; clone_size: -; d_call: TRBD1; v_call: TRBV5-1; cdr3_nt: TGCGCCAGCGGACGGACAGGGATGAACACTGAAGCTTTCTTT; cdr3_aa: CASGRTGMNTEAFF
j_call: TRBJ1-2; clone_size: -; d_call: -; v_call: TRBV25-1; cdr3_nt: TGTGCCAGCAGTGAGCCGGGGTTCAGCTATGGCTACACCTTC; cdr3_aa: CASSEPGFSYGYTF
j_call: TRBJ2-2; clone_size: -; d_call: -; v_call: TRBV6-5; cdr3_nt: TGTGCCAGCAGTCCGGGCTCCTGGGGGGAGCTGTTTTTT; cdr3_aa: CASSPGSWGELFF
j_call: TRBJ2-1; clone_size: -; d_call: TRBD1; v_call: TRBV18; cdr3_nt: TGTGCCAGCTCAACAGGGGCGGGCTCCTACAATGAGCAGTTCTTC; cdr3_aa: CASSTGAGSYNEQFF
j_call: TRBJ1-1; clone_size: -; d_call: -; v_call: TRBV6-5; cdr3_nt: TGTGCCAGCAGACGGGGCGGCGGTGAGGCTTTCTTT; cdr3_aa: CASRRGGGEAFF
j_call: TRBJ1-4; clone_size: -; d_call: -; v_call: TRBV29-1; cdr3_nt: TGCAGCGTTGGTCGGGACAAAAAGGATGAAAAACTGTTTTTT; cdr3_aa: CSVGRDKKDEKLFF
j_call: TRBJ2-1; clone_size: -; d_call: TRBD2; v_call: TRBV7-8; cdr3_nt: TGTGCCAGCAGTTCAACTAGCGGGAGACACAATGAGCAGTTCTTC; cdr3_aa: CASSSTSGRHNEQFF
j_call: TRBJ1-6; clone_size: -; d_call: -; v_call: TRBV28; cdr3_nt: TGTGCCTGTTATGGCGGGGGGCAACTAGGAAGTTCACCCCTCCACTTT; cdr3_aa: CACYGGGQLGSSPLHF
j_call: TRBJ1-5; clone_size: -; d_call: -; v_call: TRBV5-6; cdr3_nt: TGTGCCAGCAGCTTGGGGCAGGGCGGTCAGCCCCAGCATTTT; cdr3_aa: CASSLGQGGQPQHF
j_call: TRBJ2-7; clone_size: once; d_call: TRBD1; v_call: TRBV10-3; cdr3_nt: TGTGCCATCAGTGTGGGACAGCCCCCTTACGAGCAGTACTTC; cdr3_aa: CAISVGQPPYEQYF
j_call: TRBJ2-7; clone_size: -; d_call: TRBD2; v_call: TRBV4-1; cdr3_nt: TGCGCCAGCAGCCTACTAGCGGGGATCCCCTACGAGCAGTACTTC; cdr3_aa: CASSLLAGIPYEQYF
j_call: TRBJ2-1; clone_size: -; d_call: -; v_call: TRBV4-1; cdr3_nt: TGCGCCAGCAGCCACGGGGGTGACGAGCAGTTCTTC; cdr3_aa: CASSHGGDEQFF
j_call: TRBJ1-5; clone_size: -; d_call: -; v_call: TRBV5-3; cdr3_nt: TGTGCCAGACCGGTAACGGGCAATCAGCCCCAGCATTTT; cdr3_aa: CARPVTGNQPQHF
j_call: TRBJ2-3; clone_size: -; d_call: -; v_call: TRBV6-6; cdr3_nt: TGTGCCAGCAGGGACGACCGCACAGATACGCAGTATTTT; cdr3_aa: CASRDDRTDTQYF
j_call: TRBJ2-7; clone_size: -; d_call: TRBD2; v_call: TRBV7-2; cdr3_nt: TGTGCCAGCTGGCAAGCGGGAGGGGGTGAGCAGTACTTC; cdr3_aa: CASWQAGGGEQYF
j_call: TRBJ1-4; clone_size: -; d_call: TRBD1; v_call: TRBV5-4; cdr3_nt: TGTGCCATGAGGGGACAACAGGGGGAAAAACTGTTTTTT; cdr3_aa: CAMRGQQGEKLFF
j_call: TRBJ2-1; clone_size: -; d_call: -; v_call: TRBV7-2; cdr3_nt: TGTGCCAGCAGCTTAGGGGGGGTACTAGGGCAGTTCTTC; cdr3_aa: CASSLGGVLGQFF
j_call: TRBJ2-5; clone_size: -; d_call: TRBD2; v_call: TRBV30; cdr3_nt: TGTGCCTGGAGCGGGGGGACTGGAGAGACCCAGTACTTC; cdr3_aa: CAWSGGTGETQYF